A single sample is the source of the 22 T cell receptor beta chains below, sequenced in a study of patients and donors after allogeneic stem cell transplantation. TCRdb recomputed calls from the RT-PCR reads with MiXCR, one row per CDR3 protein. This sample has some 90,000 distinct CDR3 sequences, with roughly 52% found just once. The specimen was blood, either unsorted or a sorted T cell fraction (not recorded which). The receptors come from a human donor who was either an allogeneic HSCT recipient or a stem cell or donor lymphocyte infusion donor (not recorded which). It is not recorded whose cells these are; they may come from a transplant donor.

The chain couples TRBV4-3 to TRBJ1-1; no definite D call. The V and J ends lost 0 bases and 1 base respectively, with 9 bases between them. Per the germline V gene, CDR1 is LGHNA and CDR2 is YSLEER. The CDR3 is 15 amino acids. The CDR3 here is CASSQEILENTEAFF. CDR3 in DNA: TGCGCCAGCAGCCAAGAGATTCTGGAGAACACTGAAGCTTTCTTT.

This clonotype was seen more than once but under ten times. The genes are TRBV12-3 or TRBV12-4 and TRBJ1-2, with D unresolved. V gave up 3 bases and J gave up 0 bases, with 5 bases separating them. This CDR3 is built from 13 residues. As DNA, the CDR3 is TGTGCCAGCAGTTTCGGCGCTAACTATGGCTACACCTTC. This gives the protein CASSFGANYGYTF.

The J gene is TRBJ1-2, the V gene TRBV7-9; D is unclear. The CDR3 runs 15 residues. Per the germline V gene, CDR1 is SEHNR and CDR2 is FQNEAQ (reference sequence). The V and J ends lost 3 bases and 8 bases respectively, with 19 bases between them. CDR3 nucleotides: TGTGCCAGCAGCTTGGACCTCCTAAGGGATAGGGGCTACACCTTC. Encoded protein: CASSLDLLRDRGYTF.

There are a few counts of this clonotype. V gene TRBV6-6 combines with J gene TRBJ1-3; D unresolved. V shed 5 bases and J shed 4 bases, with 12 bases lying between them. The germline CDR1 and CDR2 sequences are MNHNY and SVGAGI (reference sequence). The CDR3 consists of 14 residues. The CDR3 protein is CASSDTGFGNTIYF. The CDR3 nucleotides are TGTGCCAGCAGTGACACGGGATTCGGAAACACCATATATTTT.

The chain joins TRBV5-1 to TRBJ2-5; no definite D call. The germline CDR1 and CDR2 sequences are SGHRS and YFSETQ. The V gene lost 0 bases and the J gene lost 5 bases, with 11 bases spanning the gap. This CDR3 region has 14 residues. Here the CDR3 DNA reads TGCGCCAGCAGCTTGGATGCCGATCAGGAGACCCAGTACTTC. It is translated as CASSLDADQETQYF.

The CDR3 sequence is CASSLLGDPNQPQHF. The DNA of the CDR3 is TGTGCCAGCAGCTTATTAGGAGACCCAAATCAGCCCCAGCATTTT. The rearrangement joins TRBV7-9 to TRBJ1-5, with no clear D. The V gene's germline CDR1 is SEHNR and CDR2 FQNEAQ (reference sequence). Trimming removed 2 bases at V and 4 bases at J, with 12 bases between. The CDR3 sequence is 15 residues long.

This clonotype has more than one count but fewer than ten. V and J are TRBV6-8 and TRBJ1-1; D not resolved. Germline V gene lookup returns CDR1 MNHGY and CDR2 SAAAGT. V lost 5 bases to trimming and J lost 10 bases, with 17 bases between them. This CDR3 comprises 13 residues. The CDR3 DNA reads as TGTGCCAGCAGTCCCCCGCGAGAGGTCAGAGCTTTCTTT. This gives the protein CASSPPREVRAFF.

V usage is TRBV27 and J usage is TRBJ1-2; tentatively, D is TRBD1 (6 bases). V dropped 1 base and J dropped 3 bases, with 12 bases sitting between them. Germline V CDR1 and CDR2: MNHEY, SMNVEV (reference sequence). The CDR3 is 15 residues long. The CDR3 nucleotides are TGTGCCAGCAGTTTATACAGGGAGGGAGACTATGGCTACACCTTC. This codes for CASSLYREGDYGYTF.

This clonotype was recorded a few times. The rearrangement uses TRBV20-1 and TRBJ1-1; the match to TRBD1 covers 8 bases. CDR1 and CDR2 (germline): DFQATT, SNEGSKA (reference sequence). CDR3 length: 13 residues. The CDR3 bases are TGCAGAGCAGGGGGCGTTGTGCTGGGAGAAGCTTTCTTT. This encodes CRAGGVVLGEAFF.

V usage is TRBV12-3 or TRBV12-4 and J usage is TRBJ1-1; TRBD1 is a possible D gene (5 bases). Trimming left V 6 bases short and J 0 bases short, with 14 bases between. The CDR3 covers 15 residues. The CDR3 spells CASSPWQGMNTEAFF. Written as DNA, the CDR3 is TGTGCCAGCAGCCCCTGGCAGGGAATGAACACTGAAGCTTTCTTT.

The genes are TRBV19 and TRBJ1-1; possibly TRBD1 for D (5 bases). The CDR3 length is 14 residues. V was clipped by 6 bases and J by 0 bases, with 11 bases between them. Looked up from germline, CDR1 is LNHDA and CDR2 is SQIVND (reference sequence). The CDR3 sequence is CASSSGRLNTEAFF. CDR3 bases: TGTGCCAGTAGCTCGGGACGTCTGAACACTGAAGCTTTCTTT.

The chain has TRBV9 and TRBJ1-1; no definite D call. The CDR3 totals 13 residues. Trimming removed 6 bases at V and 1 base at J, with 10 bases between. Germline CDR1 is SGDLS and CDR2 is YYNGEE. CDR3: CASTVGGNTEAFF. The CDR3 region has the DNA TGTGCCAGCACCGTGGGAGGGAACACTGAAGCTTTCTTT.

The chain combines TRBV28 with TRBJ1-2; D unclear. The V end lost 5 bases, the J end lost 0 bases, and 13 bases lay between the germline ends. This CDR3 region has 15 residues. Germline V CDR1 and CDR2: MDHEN, SYDVKM. The chain's CDR3 is CASSIQDRANYGYTF. The CDR3 bases are TGTGCCAGCAGTATTCAGGACCGCGCTAACTATGGCTACACCTTC.

CDR3 DNA: TGTGCCAGCCGATCCGGGACTAGCGGGAGTGGTGAGCAGTTCTTC. This codes for CASRSGTSGSGEQFF. This chain links TRBV7-2 with TRBJ2-1, with 14 positions matching TRBD2. Germline V gene lookup returns CDR1 SGHTA and CDR2 FQGNSA. CDR3 length: 15 amino acids. V dropped 8 bases and J dropped 9; count of bases not matched to a gene: 9.

The J gene is TRBJ2-7, the V gene TRBV4-1, with 10 bases that match TRBD2. Germline loops: CDR1 MGHRA, CDR2 YSYEKL. V lost 1 base, J lost 3 bases, and 9 bases stayed unmatched. The CDR3 consists of 17 residues. The CDR3: CASSQGPLAGVVYEQYF. CDR3 nucleotide sequence: TGCGCCAGCAGCCAAGGCCCTCTAGCGGGAGTGGTCTACGAGCAGTACTTC.

This chain joins TRBV6-2 or TRBV6-3 and TRBJ2-7, with TRBD2 matching over 7 bases. CDR1 and CDR2 from the germline V gene are MNHEY and SVGEGT. This CDR3 region has 14 residues. After removal of 6 bases from V and 4 bases from J, the junction contained 9 bases not matched to a gene. The CDR3 nucleotides are TGTGCCAGCAGCGGGGCTAGCGGACCATACGAGCAGTACTTC. It yields the protein CASSGASGPYEQYF.

The rearrangement links TRBV7-2 to TRBJ1-1; D is undetermined. The germline CDR1 and CDR2 sequences are SGHTA and FQGNSA. Trimming shortened V by 5 bases and J by 5 bases, and 18 bases separated the two germline ends. CDR3 length equals 15 residues. The CDR3 protein is CASSPQAQIRTEAFF. The CDR3 region has the DNA TGTGCCAGCAGCCCCCAGGCCCAAATTAGGACTGAAGCTTTCTTT. Filled out from reference TRBV7-2 and TRBJ1-1, the complete variable domain reads GAGVSQSPSNKVTEKGKDVELRCDPISGHTALYWYRQSLGQGLEFLIYFQGNSAPDKSGLPSDRFSAERTGGSVSTLTIQRTQQEDSAVYLCASSPQAQIRTEAFFGQGTRLTVV.

The V gene is TRBV6-6, the J gene TRBJ2-7, with D possibly being TRBD1 or TRBD2 (6 bases each). CDR3 length: 18 amino acids. Germline CDR1 MNHNY, CDR2 SVGAGI (reference sequence). V was shortened by 0 bases and J by 2 bases, with 20 bases between the two germline ends. This CDR3 is CASSYSTRGQWGAYEQYF. CDR3 coding DNA: TGTGCCAGCAGTTACTCAACTCGGGGGCAGTGGGGGGCCTACGAGCAGTACTTC.

This chain uses TRBV19 with TRBJ1-5; possible D gene TRBD1, 5 bases. Germline V lookup: CDR1 LNHDA, CDR2 SQIVND (reference sequence). The CDR3 totals 14 residues. Trimming took 1 base from V and 8 from J, leaving 12 bases between them. Here the CDR3 reads CASSIVGPDKPQHF. DNA for the CDR3: TGTGCCAGTAGTATAGTTGGGCCGGACAAGCCCCAGCATTTT.

This rearrangement joins TRBV7-9 to TRBJ1-1; D perhaps matches TRBD1 (5 bases). CDR1 is SEHNR and CDR2 is FQNEAQ in the germline V gene (reference sequence). V was cut by 1 base and J by 0 bases, with 12 bases left in between. This CDR3 has 16 residues. CDR3 loop: CASSLDTRGLNTEAFF. The CDR3 region has the DNA TGTGCCAGCAGCTTAGACACTAGGGGATTGAACACTGAAGCTTTCTTT.

The rearrangement uses TRBV10-3 and TRBJ1-2, with TRBD1 matching over 7 bases. V shed 11 bases, J shed 3 bases, and the junction held 9 bases outside the gene matches. The germline V gene has CDR1 ENHRY and CDR2 SYGVKD. This CDR3 comprises 13 residues. CDR3 loop: CAAQGVVDYGYTF. CDR3 nucleotides: TGTGCCGCTCAGGGGGTGGTAGACTATGGCTACACCTTC.

This chain connects TRBV11-1 to TRBJ2-1; 9 bases map to TRBD1. With 5 bases clipped from V and 8 bases from J, the junction kept 13 bases outside the gene matches. The CDR3 runs 16 residues. Germline values: CDR1 SGHAT, CDR2 FQDESV (reference sequence). The CDR3 nucleotides are TGTGCCAGCAGCCCGACCCGGGACAGGGTATTTGATGAGCAGTTCTTC. Translation gives CASSPTRDRVFDEQFF.